Listed here are 8 T cell receptor beta chains from one sample, sequenced in a study of CD8 T cells in Susac syndrome (dated by TCRdb to about 2019). Libraries were built with the immunoSEQ multiplex PCR assay. RNA was extracted using the RNeasy kit, and roughly 0.5 to 1 ug of the RNA was reverse transcribed with random hexamers. TCRdb reworked the public reads: Q25 trimming with fastp, MiXCR clone assembly, productive beta chains retained. Every CDR3 protein is listed once, alongside the most common genes and DNA of its rows. Across this sample there are 85,000 to 130,000 distinct CDR3 sequences, with approximately 93% seen only once. Roughly 0.38% of the sample lies in the top ten. Sequencing input: CD8+ T cells from PBMCs. These receptors came from a human donor with Susac syndrome.

This chain joins TRBV25-1 and TRBJ2-7, with unresolved D. The germline CDR1 and CDR2 sequences are MGHDK and SYGVNS. The length of the CDR3 is 11 residues. Trimming stripped 4 bases from V and 3 bases from J, with 4 bases between. The CDR3 protein is CASSGFYEQYF. The CDR3 coding sequence is TGTGCCAGCAGTGGCTTCTACGAGCAGTACTTC.

Only one count was recorded for this clonotype. The J gene is TRBJ2-1, the V gene TRBV5-1; D ambiguous. The germline V gene encodes CDR1 SGHRS and CDR2 YFSETQ. CDR3 length: 15 residues. Trimming removed 4 bases from V and 4 bases from J, with 15 bases in between. The CDR3 nucleotides are TGCGCCAGCAGCCGTGACTCCTCCGCTTACAATGAGCAGTTCTTC. Protein sequence: CASSRDSSAYNEQFF.

The CDR3 DNA sequence: TGCAGTGCTTTCGACCCGACGGAAGAGTATAATTCACCCCTCCACTTT. Amino acids: CSAFDPTEEYNSPLHF. This chain joins TRBV20-1 and TRBJ1-6; D uncertain. CDR3 length equals 16 residues. Germline V gene sequence: CDR1 DFQATT, CDR2 SNEGSKA (reference sequence). With 5 bases removed from V and 4 bases from J, the gap between germline ends came to 18 bases.

This chain connects TRBV4-3 to TRBJ2-7; no reliable D call. With 0 bases removed from V and 5 bases from J, the gap between germline ends came to 8 bases. The length of the CDR3 is 13 residues. The germline gives CDR1 LGHNA, CDR2 YSLEER. CDR3 DNA: TGCGCCAGCAGCCAAGATCAACGGGACGAGCAGTACTTC. Protein sequence: CASSQDQRDEQYF.

The rearrangement links TRBV27 to TRBJ1-2; perhaps TRBD1 as D (5 bases). The V and J ends lost 6 bases and 8 bases respectively, with 22 bases between them. Germline V CDR1 and CDR2: MNHEY, SMNVEV (reference sequence). The CDR3 loop spans 15 amino acids. CDR3 nucleotide sequence: TGTGCCAGCAGAACTAATATGGGGGGTTTGGAGGGCTACACCTTC. Translating gives CASRTNMGGLEGYTF.

The chain couples TRBV4-1 to TRBJ1-6; D is possibly TRBD1 (5 bases). Germline V gives CDR1 MGHRA, CDR2 YSYEKL. Trimming left V 8 bases short and J 9 bases short, with 8 bases between. The CDR3 has 11 residues. DNA for the CDR3: TGCGCCAGCGGGGGTGGTTCACCCCTCCACTTT. The encoded protein is CASGGGSPLHF.

The chain couples TRBV29-1 to TRBJ1-1; D is undetermined. Germline V gene lookup returns CDR1 SQVTM and CDR2 ANQGSEA. This CDR3 has 14 amino acids. Trimming pared 5 bases from V and 3 bases from J, leaving 16 bases between. CDR3 coding DNA: TGCAGCGTTTCGGCCGGGCTTGGGGACACTGAAGCTTTCTTT. This sequence encodes CSVSAGLGDTEAFF.

This clonotype has a single count. V is TRBV20-1 and J is TRBJ2-5, with 9 bases fitting TRBD2. This CDR3 has 15 amino acids. V lost 3 bases, J lost 4 bases, and 9 bases stayed unmatched. CDR1 and CDR2 from the germline V gene are DFQATT and SNEGSKA (reference sequence). The CDR3 spells CSARSAGGPGETQYF. For the CDR3, the DNA is TGCAGTGCTAGGTCGGCGGGGGGGCCGGGAGAGACCCAGTACTTC.